The clone carrying this T cell receptor beta chain occurred many times. Its antigen remains unknown. This sample was included in a study of metastatic and nonmetastatic thyroid tumors. General study results and limits: A significant increase in TCR beta diversity was reportedly seen in malignant thyroid tumors relative to benign nodules, in blood and tumor.

J lost 1 base, V lost 8 bases, and 2 bases had no gene match. The CDR3 contains 13 residues. Prior to thyroid surgery, none of the patients had received any treatment. In the original analysis: Clinicopathological groups of papillary thyroid cancer showed CDR3 differences that were used to build a distant-metastasis classifier. TCRdb re-clonotyped the PCR reads through MiXCR. The V and J calls and clone size come from TCRdb's table, not from the authors' own analysis. Of tens of thousands of clones in the sample, 20% to 25% were seen once. The sample comprised blood. J is TRBJ2-1 and V is TRBV12-3 or TRBV12-4; 7 bases match TRBD1. The receptor was derived from a female donor with papillary thyroid cancer or a benign thyroid nodule (not recorded which). Some clones in this sample may be carry-over from other donors' samples. The CDR3 sequence is CASETGSYNEQFF. CDR3 DNA sequence: TGTGCCAGCGAGACAGGGTCCTACAATGAGCAGTTCTTC.